Listed below are T cell receptor beta chains from one sample, sequenced in a study of cytomegalovirus exposure and HLA in healthy donors. Only in-frame clones appear in the TCRdb table, and some are missing; sequencing was by immunoSEQ multiplex PCR. The data contain 65,000 to 75,000 clones, roughly 74% of them singletons. The sample was PBMCs. The source of these receptors is a woman aged 55 to 70 in good health and CMV-seropositive. The CDR3 runs from the conserved cysteine through the conserved F or W. The order of the fields is J gene, V gene, D gene, clone size, CDR3 length, CDR3 DNA, CDR3 protein. D genes are given only for firm matches. Clone size appears in some rows only: once, few, many, or a class for an expanded clone.

J gene: TRBJ1-6; V gene: TRBV4-1; D gene: -; clone size: -; CDR3 length: 15; CDR3 DNA: TGCGCCAGCAGCCTCCTGGACAGCTATAATTCACCCCTCCACTTT; CDR3 protein: CASSLLDSYNSPLHF
J gene: TRBJ1-1; V gene: TRBV5-1; D gene: -; clone size: -; CDR3 length: 15; CDR3 DNA: TGCGCCAGCAGCTTGGCCGGCGGCCTGAACACTGAAGCTTTCTTT; CDR3 protein: CASSLAGGLNTEAFF
J gene: TRBJ1-2; V gene: TRBV5-1; D gene: -; clone size: -; CDR3 length: 14; CDR3 DNA: TGCGCCAGCAGCTTGGCGTACGGGGACTATGGCTACACCTTC; CDR3 protein: CASSLAYGDYGYTF
J gene: TRBJ2-7; V gene: TRBV6-6; D gene: TRBD2; clone size: -; CDR3 length: 12; CDR3 DNA: TGTGCCAGCAACGGACTAGCTAACGAGCAGTACTTC; CDR3 protein: CASNGLANEQYF
J gene: TRBJ2-7; V gene: TRBV12-5; D gene: TRBD1; clone size: -; CDR3 length: 14; CDR3 DNA: TGTGCTAGTGTTTCCTCCGGGACAGCCTACGAGCAGTACTTC; CDR3 protein: CASVSSGTAYEQYF
J gene: TRBJ2-5; V gene: TRBV5-1; D gene: -; clone size: -; CDR3 length: 13; CDR3 DNA: TGCGCCAGCAGTATCGACAGCAAAGAGACCCAGTACTTC; CDR3 protein: CASSIDSKETQYF
J gene: TRBJ2-3; V gene: TRBV6-4; D gene: TRBD2; clone size: -; CDR3 length: 16; CDR3 DNA: TGTGCCAGCAGCCGGGGACTAGCGGGAGGTAGAGATACGCAGTATTTT; CDR3 protein: CASSRGLAGGRDTQYF
J gene: TRBJ2-1; V gene: TRBV15; D gene: -; clone size: -; CDR3 length: 15; CDR3 DNA: TGTGCCACCAGCAGGGGGGAGGTATCCTACAATGAGCAGTTCTTC; CDR3 protein: CATSRGEVSYNEQFF
J gene: TRBJ2-7; V gene: TRBV7-8; D gene: TRBD1; clone size: -; CDR3 length: 15; CDR3 DNA: TGTGCCAGCAGCTTATCCTGGACAGGGGGGCACGAGCAGTACTTC; CDR3 protein: CASSLSWTGGHEQYF
J gene: TRBJ1-5; V gene: TRBV6-1; D gene: -; clone size: -; CDR3 length: 13; CDR3 DNA: TGTGCCAGCAGGAGGGAGGGGGATCAGCCCCAGCATTTT; CDR3 protein: CASRREGDQPQHF
J gene: TRBJ2-7; V gene: TRBV4-1; D gene: TRBD2; clone size: few; CDR3 length: 15; CDR3 DNA: TGCGCCAGCAGCCAGGGACTAGCGGGATTTTACGAGCAGTACTTC; CDR3 protein: CASSQGLAGFYEQYF
J gene: TRBJ1-4; V gene: TRBV5-1; D gene: TRBD1; clone size: few; CDR3 length: 14; CDR3 DNA: TGCGCCAGCAGCACCGGGACAGGGTTTGAAAAACTGTTTTTT; CDR3 protein: CASSTGTGFEKLFF
J gene: TRBJ2-6; V gene: TRBV5-4; D gene: -; clone size: -; CDR3 length: 15; CDR3 DNA: TGTGCCAGCAGCATTAGGGGGACTGGGGCCAACGTCCTGACTTTC; CDR3 protein: CASSIRGTGANVLTF
J gene: TRBJ1-5; V gene: TRBV6-1; D gene: TRBD1; clone size: few; CDR3 length: 14; CDR3 DNA: TGTGCCAGCAGTGAACTGACAGGGAATCAGCCCCAGCATTTT; CDR3 protein: CASSELTGNQPQHF
J gene: TRBJ1-4; V gene: TRBV6-1; D gene: -; clone size: few; CDR3 length: 17; CDR3 DNA: TGTGCCAGCAGTGACCGACAGGATCGGTCGCCTAATGAAAAACTGTTTTTT; CDR3 protein: CASSDRQDRSPNEKLFF
J gene: TRBJ1-1; V gene: TRBV18; D gene: -; clone size: -; CDR3 length: 17; CDR3 DNA: TGTGCCAGCTCACCAAGGCAGGGCGACGATTCGAACACTGAAGCTTTCTTT; CDR3 protein: CASSPRQGDDSNTEAFF
J gene: TRBJ2-7; V gene: TRBV5-4; D gene: -; clone size: -; CDR3 length: 16; CDR3 DNA: TGTGCCAGCAGCCAGGGCGTATCAAGAAGCTCCTACGAGCAGTACTTC; CDR3 protein: CASSQGVSRSSYEQYF
J gene: TRBJ1-5; V gene: TRBV30; D gene: TRBD1; clone size: -; CDR3 length: 14; CDR3 DNA: TGTGCCTGCGACAGGGCTCCGGGGGCTCAGCCCCAGCATTTT; CDR3 protein: CACDRAPGAQPQHF
J gene: TRBJ1-2; V gene: TRBV30; D gene: -; clone size: -; CDR3 length: 11; CDR3 DNA: TGTGCCCGGAGGCGGGACTATGGCTACACCTTC; CDR3 protein: CARRRDYGYTF
J gene: TRBJ1-4; V gene: TRBV28; D gene: TRBD1; clone size: -; CDR3 length: 15; CDR3 DNA: TGTGCCAGCAGTTGGGACAGGGGGCTCTTTGGAAAACTGTTTTTT; CDR3 protein: CASSWDRGLFGKLFF
J gene: TRBJ1-2; V gene: TRBV11-2; D gene: -; clone size: -; CDR3 length: 14; CDR3 DNA: TGTGCCAGCAGCCCTGATTTCAGGGGACATGGCTACACCTTC; CDR3 protein: CASSPDFRGHGYTF
J gene: TRBJ2-5; V gene: TRBV4-2; D gene: TRBD2; clone size: -; CDR3 length: 16; CDR3 DNA: TGTGCCAGCAGCCAACTGACTAGCGGGAGTTGGGAGACCCAGTACTTC; CDR3 protein: CASSQLTSGSWETQYF
J gene: TRBJ1-1; V gene: TRBV19; D gene: -; clone size: -; CDR3 length: 14; CDR3 DNA: TGTGCCAGCCTTTACAGGGCGGGGAACACTGAAGCTTTCTTT; CDR3 protein: CASLYRAGNTEAFF
J gene: TRBJ1-3; V gene: TRBV6-1; D gene: TRBD1; clone size: -; CDR3 length: 14; CDR3 DNA: TGTGCCAGCAGGGACGGGACAGAAGGAAACACCATATATTTT; CDR3 protein: CASRDGTEGNTIYF
J gene: TRBJ1-5; V gene: TRBV2; D gene: -; clone size: -; CDR3 length: 13; CDR3 DNA: TGTGCCAGCAGTGAAAATTCCGATCAGCCCCAGCATTTT; CDR3 protein: CASSENSDQPQHF
J gene: TRBJ2-3; V gene: TRBV11-2; D gene: TRBD1; clone size: -; CDR3 length: 13; CDR3 DNA: TGTGCCAGCAGCCGGGACAGGGAGGATACGCAGTATTTT; CDR3 protein: CASSRDREDTQYF
J gene: TRBJ2-5; V gene: TRBV7-2; D gene: -; clone size: -; CDR3 length: 15; CDR3 DNA: TGTGCCAGCAGCTTAGAAAAGGGGCGCGCAGAGACCCAGTACTTC; CDR3 protein: CASSLEKGRAETQYF
J gene: TRBJ2-4; V gene: TRBV5-1; D gene: -; clone size: -; CDR3 length: 15; CDR3 DNA: TGCGCCAGCAGCTCCGGGGGTTTAGCCAAAAACATTCAGTACTTC; CDR3 protein: CASSSGGLAKNIQYF
J gene: TRBJ1-3; V gene: TRBV10-3; D gene: TRBD1; clone size: -; CDR3 length: 15; CDR3 DNA: TGTGCCATCAGCAGAACAGGGGACTCTGGAAACACCATATATTTT; CDR3 protein: CAISRTGDSGNTIYF
J gene: TRBJ1-2; V gene: TRBV2; D gene: TRBD1; clone size: -; CDR3 length: 16; CDR3 DNA: TGTGCCAGCAGTGATACGATGACAGGGATCAACTATGGCTACACCTTC; CDR3 protein: CASSDTMTGINYGYTF
J gene: TRBJ2-7; V gene: TRBV2; D gene: -; clone size: -; CDR3 length: 11; CDR3 DNA: TGTGCCAGTTCGGAGGTATACGAGCAGTACTTC; CDR3 protein: CASSEVYEQYF
J gene: TRBJ1-1; V gene: TRBV10-1; D gene: -; clone size: -; CDR3 length: 15; CDR3 DNA: TGCGCCAGCAGTCCTAACAGGGTTGGAGTCACTGAAGCTTTCTTT; CDR3 protein: CASSPNRVGVTEAFF
J gene: TRBJ2-7; V gene: TRBV18; D gene: TRBD1; clone size: -; CDR3 length: 13; CDR3 DNA: TGTGCCAGCTCCTCTGAACAGGGGGACGAGCAGTACTTC; CDR3 protein: CASSSEQGDEQYF
J gene: TRBJ2-7; V gene: TRBV15; D gene: -; clone size: -; CDR3 length: 12; CDR3 DNA: TGTGCCACCAGCAGGGACTTTTACGAGCAGTACTTC; CDR3 protein: CATSRDFYEQYF
J gene: TRBJ1-1; V gene: TRBV28; D gene: -; clone size: -; CDR3 length: 13; CDR3 DNA: TGTGCCAGCAGTTCCGACAGGTACACTGAAGCTTTCTTT; CDR3 protein: CASSSDRYTEAFF
J gene: TRBJ2-1; V gene: TRBV7-8; D gene: TRBD2; clone size: few; CDR3 length: 15; CDR3 DNA: TGTGCCAGCAGCTCCGGCGGGGGGGTTCGGAATGAGCAGTTCTTC; CDR3 protein: CASSSGGGVRNEQFF
J gene: TRBJ1-1; V gene: TRBV5-5; D gene: -; clone size: -; CDR3 length: 13; CDR3 DNA: TGTGCCAGCAGCAGAGGACAGACCGAAGGGGCTTTCTTT; CDR3 protein: CASSRGQTEGAFF
J gene: TRBJ2-1; V gene: TRBV9; D gene: -; clone size: -; CDR3 length: 14; CDR3 DNA: TGTGCCAGCACCCTAGGTCCAAGGTCCGATGAGCAGTTCTTC; CDR3 protein: CASTLGPRSDEQFF
J gene: TRBJ1-1; V gene: TRBV6-5; D gene: -; clone size: -; CDR3 length: 15; CDR3 DNA: TGTGCCAGCACTAGGGCCGGGGACATGAACACTGAAGCTTTCTTT; CDR3 protein: CASTRAGDMNTEAFF
J gene: TRBJ2-1; V gene: TRBV29-1; D gene: -; clone size: -; CDR3 length: 15; CDR3 DNA: TGCAGCGTTGAAGGGGTGCGGGGATCCTACAATGAGCAGTTCTTC; CDR3 protein: CSVEGVRGSYNEQFF
J gene: TRBJ2-1; V gene: TRBV27; D gene: -; clone size: once; CDR3 length: 14; CDR3 DNA: TGTGCCAGCATGGTGGTGAAGGGGGGGAATGAGCAGTTCTTC; CDR3 protein: CASMVVKGGNEQFF
J gene: TRBJ1-1; V gene: TRBV30; D gene: -; clone size: once; CDR3 length: 14; CDR3 DNA: TGTGCCTGGAGGCCCGACACACCGGGAACTGAAGCTTTCTTT; CDR3 protein: CAWRPDTPGTEAFF
J gene: TRBJ2-1; V gene: TRBV5-4; D gene: -; clone size: -; CDR3 length: 14; CDR3 DNA: TGTGCCAGCAGCTTGGGGACTACGCCCAATGAGCAGTTCTTC; CDR3 protein: CASSLGTTPNEQFF
J gene: TRBJ2-5; V gene: TRBV6-5; D gene: -; clone size: once; CDR3 length: 15; CDR3 DNA: TGTGCCAGCAGAGGTGGAGCGCCCCTCCGGGAGACCCAGTACTTC; CDR3 protein: CASRGGAPLRETQYF
J gene: TRBJ1-2; V gene: TRBV11-2; D gene: -; clone size: -; CDR3 length: 13; CDR3 DNA: TGTGCCAGCAGCCCGGACATTAACTATGGCTACACCTTC; CDR3 protein: CASSPDINYGYTF
J gene: TRBJ2-1; V gene: TRBV6-6; D gene: -; clone size: few; CDR3 length: 16; CDR3 DNA: TGTGCCAGCATCTCTGGAACAGGGCTCATGGTTAATGAGCAGTTCTTC; CDR3 protein: CASISGTGLMVNEQFF